Each of the 24 T cell receptor beta chains below was sequenced from the same sample in a study of T cells after yellow fever vaccination. MiXCR, applied by TCRdb to the 5' RACE reads, yields one record per CDR3 protein. Of 250,000 or so distinct CDR3 sequences in the sample, about 7% are singletons; the top ten hold roughly 1%. The specimen comprised CD4+ T cells sorted from PBMCs, sampled on the day of the yellow fever booster vaccination. The receptors come from a man aged 25-45 years who received the YFV17D yellow fever vaccine.

This clonotype has at least ten counts. The rearrangement links TRBV2 to TRBJ2-2; D possibly matches TRBD1 or TRBD2 (5 bases each). Trimming pared 5 bases from V and 0 bases from J, leaving 10 bases between. This CDR3 contains 15 residues. In germline, CDR1 is SNHLY, CDR2 FYNNEI. Written as DNA, the CDR3 is TGTGCCAGCAGTCCGGGACGGTCGAACACCGGGGAGCTGTTTTTT. Its protein product is CASSPGRSNTGELFF.

This chain joins TRBV3-1 and TRBJ2-7, with TRBD2 as a possible D gene (5 bases). Trimming removed 3 bases at V and 0 bases at J, with 15 bases between. The CDR3 runs 16 residues. Germline V gene lookup returns CDR1 LGHDT and CDR2 YNNKEL (reference sequence). CDR3 loop: CASSHAPPGSSYEQYF. CDR3 nucleotides: TGTGCCAGCAGCCACGCCCCCCCGGGGAGCTCCTACGAGCAGTACTTC.

The chain is built from TRBV13 and TRBJ2-7; 7 bases fit TRBD2. V shed 0 bases, J shed 2 bases, and the junction held 4 bases outside the gene matches. The germline gives CDR1 PRHDT, CDR2 FYEKMQ (reference sequence). This CDR3 spans 15 amino acids. The CDR3 DNA is TGTGCCAGCAGCTTAGGCTCTAGCGGCCCCTACGAGCAGTACTTC. This sequence encodes CASSLGSSGPYEQYF.

This chain connects TRBV18 to TRBJ2-3; TRBD2 matches at 13 bases. Germline CDR1 KGHSH, CDR2 LQKENI. The CDR3 extends over 16 amino acids. V shed 6 bases and J 4 bases; nucleotides not matched to a gene: 7. In DNA form, the CDR3 reads TGTGCCAGCTCGCTGACTAGCGGGAGGTCGTCAGATACGCAGTATTTT. Its translation is CASSLTSGRSSDTQYF. Based on the CDR3 plus reference TRBV18 and TRBJ2-3, the full variable domain is NAGVMQNPRHLVRRRGQEARLRCSPMKGHSHVYWYRQLPEEGLKFMVYLQKENIIDESGMPKERFSAEFPKEGPSILRIQQVVRGDSAAYFCASSLTSGRSSDTQYFGPGTRLTVL.

This clonotype occurred a few times. The chain carries TRBV28 and TRBJ1-5, with 7 bases that match TRBD1. This CDR3 contains 17 residues. Germline V gene lookup returns CDR1 MDHEN and CDR2 SYDVKM. V was clipped by 6 bases and J by 0 bases; unmatched bases: 11. The CDR3 reads CASSPPGGDYSNQPQHF. Here the CDR3 DNA reads TGTGCCAGCAGCCCACCAGGGGGTGACTATAGCAATCAGCCCCAGCATTTT.

This chain joins TRBV7-2 and TRBJ2-7, with D unclear. The V gene lost 3 bases and the J gene lost 1 base, with 4 bases spanning the gap. This CDR3 is built from 12 residues. Germline V lookup: CDR1 SGHTA, CDR2 FQGNSA. CDR3 sequence (DNA): TGTGCCAGCAGCTTTATGTCCTACGAGCAGTACTTC. Amino acid sequence: CASSFMSYEQYF.

This clonotype has ten or more counts. The chain joins TRBV5-5 to TRBJ2-5; D gene ambiguous. This CDR3 comprises 14 residues. Germline assignment: CDR1 SGHKS and CDR2 YYEKEE (reference sequence). V lost 4 bases and J lost 5, with 15 bases in between. DNA for the CDR3: TGTGCCAGCAGCCCGCGGCCCTCTACGGAGACCCAGTACTTC. Its translation is CASSPRPSTETQYF.

The chain is built from TRBV4-3 and TRBJ2-3; TRBD2 might be the D (6 bases). Per the germline V gene, CDR1 is LGHNA and CDR2 is YSLEER. Trimming shortened V by 4 bases and J by 2 bases, and 13 bases separated the two germline ends. CDR3 size: 15 residues. CDR3 region: CASSRRLDFTDTQYF. The CDR3 DNA is TGCGCCAGCAGCCGAAGACTAGACTTCACAGATACGCAGTATTTT.

This clonotype was counted at least ten times. The chain employs TRBV27 and TRBJ2-2; unclear D gene. This CDR3 region has 14 residues. V was clipped by 6 bases and J by 6 bases, with 14 bases between them. Germline assignment: CDR1 MNHEY and CDR2 SMNVEV (reference sequence). CDR3 in DNA: TGTGCCAGCAGCCCGGCACCTCTCGCCGGGGAGCTGTTTTTT. Translation gives CASSPAPLAGELFF.

This clonotype was seen ten or more times. V usage is TRBV5-1 and J usage is TRBJ2-1; D perhaps matches TRBD2 (7 bases). The V end was cut by 2 bases, the J end by 2 bases, with 11 bases between. Germline CDR1 and CDR2: SGHRS and YFSETQ. This CDR3 spans 15 amino acids. The CDR3 DNA reads TGCGCCAGCAGCTTAGACGGGGGGCCCTACAATGAGCAGTTCTTC. It yields the protein CASSLDGGPYNEQFF. Based on the CDR3 plus reference TRBV5-1 and TRBJ2-1, the full variable domain is KAGVTQTPRYLIKTRGQQVTLSCSPISGHRSVSWYQQTPGQGLQFLFEYFSETQRNKGNFPGRFSGRQFSNSRSEMNVSTLELGDSALYLCASSLDGGPYNEQFFGPGTRLTVL.

This clonotype appeared a few times. The chain recombines TRBV7-2 with TRBJ2-5, with D perhaps given as TRBD1 or TRBD2 (6 bases each). The CDR3 extends over 16 amino acids. Germline-derived CDR1 and CDR2 are SGHTA and FQGNSA. V was pared by 5 bases and J by 5 bases, with 21 bases between. CDR3 in DNA: TGTGCCAGCAGCCTCCTCGGGGGCGGTCAGGCGGAGACCCAGTACTTC. Protein: CASSLLGGGQAETQYF.

Note on this clonotype: It may be a read error: a sequence one base away is much more abundant. The genes are TRBV5-1 and TRBJ2-5; no firm D call. This CDR3 is built from 15 residues. Germline CDR1 reads SGHRS; CDR2 reads YFSETQ. Trimming stripped 5 bases from V and 4 bases from J, with 18 bases between. The CDR3 is CASRSPTSRVETQYF. The CDR3 DNA sequence: TGCGCCAGCAGATCGCCGACTTCTCGGGTAGAGACCCAGTACTTC.

The genes are TRBV7-2 and TRBJ2-7, with 9 bases lining up with TRBD2. The germline V gene has CDR1 SGHTA and CDR2 FQGNSA. The CDR3 consists of 16 residues. V dropped 2 bases and J dropped 2; count of bases not matched to a gene: 7. CDR3 in amino acids: CASSLYILAGAYEQYF. CDR3 DNA: TGTGCCAGCAGCTTATATATACTAGCGGGCGCCTACGAGCAGTACTTC.

This clonotype came up a few times. The chain is built from TRBV7-6 and TRBJ2-7, with TRBD1 matching 9 bases. This CDR3 is built from 15 residues. The J segment lost 3 bases and the V segment lost 5 bases, leaving 8 bases of the junction unmatched. CDR1 and CDR2 from the germline V gene are SGHVS and FNYEAQ. In nucleotides, the CDR3 is TGTGCCAGCAGCCCAACAGGGGGCAAGAACTACGAGCAGTACTTC. It translates to CASSPTGGKNYEQYF.

This chain links TRBV28 with TRBJ1-1, with 9 bases identical to TRBD1. The CDR3 length is 18 residues. V lost 4 bases and J lost 8; bases outside the gene matches: 20. Germline CDR1 MDHEN, CDR2 SYDVKM. The CDR3 sequence: CASSSPLGTGQSDKEAFF. In nucleotides, the CDR3 is TGTGCCAGCAGTTCCCCGCTCGGGACAGGGCAGTCGGATAAAGAAGCTTTCTTT.

This clonotype turned up a few times. This sequence joins TRBV7-2 and TRBJ1-5; a possible D gene is TRBD1 (6 bases). Germline CDR1 reads SGHTA; CDR2 reads FQGNSA. Trimming removed 0 bases from V and 2 bases from J, with 14 bases in between. This CDR3 spans 17 amino acids. The CDR3 DNA follows: TGTGCCAGCAGCTTAGCCCTTGGGGACACCGGCAATCAGCCCCAGCATTTT. Amino acids: CASSLALGDTGNQPQHF.

This clonotype was detected many times. This chain connects TRBV24-1 to TRBJ2-2; D is unclear. The CDR3 spans 14 residues. V lost 3 bases and J lost 6, with 10 bases in between. Germline V CDR1 and CDR2: KGHDR, SFDVKD. CDR3 sequence reads: CATSDPWLAGELFF. In DNA form, the CDR3 reads TGTGCCACCAGTGATCCCTGGTTGGCCGGGGAGCTGTTTTTT.

The sample holds many counts of this clonotype. CDR3 DNA: TGCAGCGTTGAAATTGTAGGGCAGGGTTCGAGCGGCTACACCTTC. It specifies CSVEIVGQGSSGYTF. The chain couples TRBV29-1 to TRBJ1-2; a possible D gene is TRBD1 (5 bases). V lost 2 bases and J 8 bases, leaving 21 bases between the germline ends. Germline loops: CDR1 SQVTM, CDR2 ANQGSEA. There are 15 residues in the CDR3.

This clonotype was observed at least ten times. The chain employs TRBV5-6 and TRBJ1-1; D is uncertain. The germline CDR1 and CDR2 sequences are SGHDT and YYEEEE. The CDR3 runs 16 residues. Trimming left V 0 bases short and J 2 bases short, with 14 bases between. CDR3 amino acids: CASSLVGRQANTEAFF. CDR3 sequence (DNA): TGTGCCAGCAGCTTGGTTGGTCGGCAGGCTAACACTGAAGCTTTCTTT. The entire variable domain, with the rest obtained from reference TRBV5-6 and TRBJ1-1, is as follows: DAGVTQSPTHLIKTRGQQVTLRCSPKSGHDTVSWYQQALGQGPQFIFQYYEEEERQRGNFPDRFSGHQFPNYSSELNVNALLLGDSALYLCASSLVGRQANTEAFFGQGTRLTVV.

The chain employs TRBV25-1 and TRBJ2-3; D could derive from TRBD1 or TRBD2 (5 bases each). From germline, CDR1 is MGHDK and CDR2 SYGVNS. CDR3 size: 15 residues. V gave up 1 base and J gave up 2 bases, with 10 bases separating them. CDR3 region: CASSEWGGSTDTQYF. CDR3 sequence (DNA): TGTGCCAGCAGTGAATGGGGCGGGTCCACAGATACGCAGTATTTT.

This clonotype was seen a handful of times. Here the CDR3 DNA reads TGTGCCAGCAGTTCAATGGGACAGGGGGCCAATGAGCAGTTCTTC. This translates into CASSSMGQGANEQFF. The chain joins TRBV7-2 to TRBJ2-1; 12 nucleotides line up with TRBD1. This CDR3 comprises 15 residues. From germline, CDR1 is SGHTA and CDR2 FQGNSA. The trim removed 6 bases at V and 6 bases at J, leaving 6 bases unmatched.

This clonotype was found a few times. This chain uses TRBV20-1 with TRBJ2-1; 12 bases fit TRBD1. The germline gives CDR1 DFQATT, CDR2 SNEGSKA (reference sequence). The CDR3 length is 22 residues. J was trimmed by 0 bases and V by 5 bases; bases with no gene match: 23. The CDR3 here is CSAGGGTGGSAGGSASYNEQFF. CDR3 in DNA: TGCAGTGCTGGCGGGGGGACAGGGGGCTCAGCGGGAGGGTCGGCCTCCTACAATGAGCAGTTCTTC.

This clonotype appeared a few times. The rearrangement joins TRBV12-3 or TRBV12-4 to TRBJ2-3; D is unclear. The CDR3 contains 15 residues. Trimming took off 0 bases at V and 4 bases at J, with 11 bases between the two ends. CDR3 in amino acids: CASSLALKGPDTQYF. The DNA of the CDR3 is TGTGCCAGCAGTTTAGCGCTAAAAGGGCCAGATACGCAGTATTTT.

This clonotype was observed at least ten times. The rearrangement joins TRBV4-3 to TRBJ2-1; 11 bases are a match to TRBD2. The J segment lost 6 bases and the V segment lost 0 bases, leaving 4 bases of the junction unmatched. The germline V gene encodes CDR1 LGHNA and CDR2 YSLEER. The CDR3 totals 16 residues. CDR3 region: CASSQEGGLAVNEQFF. In nucleotides, the CDR3 is TGCGCCAGCAGCCAAGAAGGGGGACTAGCGGTCAATGAGCAGTTCTTC.